Listed below are T cell receptor beta chains from one sample, sequenced in a study of shared T cell receptors in the human thymus. The table came from immunoSEQ multiplex PCR; TCRdb's copy has only in-frame clones and leaves some out. The sample shows under 850,000 clones, roughly 90% of them seen only once. These data were also reused for a study on human thymus T cells.

The specimen was thymocytes. The receptors derive from a boy in the first two years of life with a congenital heart defect. Both conserved end residues are part of each CDR3. D genes are given only for firm matches. The listing skips clone size in some rows; elsewhere it reads once, few, many or a size class.

len: 14; d_gene: -; abundance: -; v_gene: TRBV6-5; j_gene: TRBJ1-2; CDR3aa: CASRREGDDYGYTF; CDR3nt: TGTGCCAGCAGACGGGAGGGGGATGACTATGGCTACACCTTC
len: 16; d_gene: TRBD1; abundance: -; v_gene: TRBV4-3; j_gene: TRBJ1-1; CDR3aa: CASSQEWRTGCTEAFF; CDR3nt: TGCGCCAGCAGCCAAGAGTGGAGGACAGGGTGTACTGAAGCTTTCTTT
len: 14; d_gene: TRBD1; abundance: -; v_gene: TRBV29-1; j_gene: TRBJ2-7; CDR3aa: CSVRTGAALNEQYF; CDR3nt: TGCAGCGTACGGACAGGGGCAGCCCTCAACGAGCAGTACTTC
len: 16; d_gene: TRBD2; abundance: -; v_gene: TRBV4-2; j_gene: TRBJ2-1; CDR3aa: CASSQEVLAGGDEQFF; CDR3nt: TGTGCCAGCAGCCAAGAGGTCCTAGCGGGAGGGGATGAGCAGTTCTTC
len: 17; d_gene: TRBD2; abundance: -; v_gene: TRBV25-1; j_gene: TRBJ2-1; CDR3aa: CASSEGTSGRGHNEQFF; CDR3nt: TGTGCCAGCAGTGAGGGGACTAGCGGGAGAGGGCACAATGAGCAGTTCTTC
len: 17; d_gene: TRBD2; abundance: -; v_gene: TRBV5-6; j_gene: TRBJ2-6; CDR3aa: CASSPPGGASGANVLTF; CDR3nt: TGTGCCAGCAGCCCGCCGGGAGGGGCCTCTGGGGCCAACGTCCTGACTTTC
len: 15; d_gene: TRBD2; abundance: -; v_gene: TRBV23-1; j_gene: TRBJ2-5; CDR3aa: CASINRLAASETQYF; CDR3nt: TGCGCCAGCATAAACAGGCTAGCGGCTAGCGAGACCCAGTACTTC
len: 19; d_gene: -; abundance: -; v_gene: TRBV5-1; j_gene: TRBJ2-5; CDR3aa: CASSLGWQGSLPYQETQYF; CDR3nt: TGCGCCAGCAGCTTGGGGTGGCAGGGTTCACTACCCTACCAAGAGACCCAGTACTTC
len: 15; d_gene: TRBD2; abundance: -; v_gene: TRBV5-1; j_gene: TRBJ2-5; CDR3aa: CASSSKREGKETQYF; CDR3nt: TGCGCCAGCAGCTCCAAGCGGGAAGGAAAAGAGACCCAGTACTTC
len: 19; d_gene: TRBD2; abundance: -; v_gene: TRBV5-1; j_gene: TRBJ2-7; CDR3aa: CASSLAPNGLAGEENEQYF; CDR3nt: TGCGCCAGCAGCTTGGCCCCGAACGGACTAGCGGGAGAAGAAAACGAGCAGTACTTC
len: 16; d_gene: TRBD1; abundance: -; v_gene: TRBV4-3; j_gene: TRBJ2-7; CDR3aa: CASSLWPTGISYEQYF; CDR3nt: TGCGCCAGCAGCCTGTGGCCGACAGGGATCTCCTACGAGCAGTACTTC
len: 21; d_gene: -; abundance: -; v_gene: TRBV14; j_gene: TRBJ2-1; CDR3aa: CASSRARGGRLRRLCTNEQFF; CDR3nt: TGTGCCAGCAGCCGGGCCCGAGGAGGTCGTTTGCGCCGTCTTTGCACCAATGAGCAGTTCTTC
len: 14; d_gene: -; abundance: -; v_gene: TRBV2; j_gene: TRBJ2-3; CDR3aa: CASTDGRGTDTQYF; CDR3nt: TGTGCCAGCACGGACGGGAGAGGCACAGATACGCAGTATTTT
len: 17; d_gene: -; abundance: -; v_gene: TRBV28; j_gene: TRBJ2-7; CDR3aa: CASSHHRDQWISYEQYF; CDR3nt: TGTGCCAGCAGCCATCACAGGGATCAATGGATCTCCTACGAGCAGTACTTC
len: 15; d_gene: TRBD2; abundance: -; v_gene: TRBV6-6; j_gene: TRBJ2-5; CDR3aa: CASSYPAGGGETQYF; CDR3nt: TGTGCCAGCAGTTACCCAGCGGGAGGTGGGGAGACCCAGTACTTC
len: 19; d_gene: TRBD1; abundance: -; v_gene: TRBV5-4; j_gene: TRBJ1-2; CDR3aa: CASSLWNPDGDRSSYGYTF; CDR3nt: TGTGCCAGCAGCTTGTGGAATCCGGATGGGGACAGGTCTAGCTATGGCTACACCTTC
len: 14; d_gene: -; abundance: -; v_gene: TRBV4-3; j_gene: TRBJ2-3; CDR3aa: CASSQGRDGDTQYF; CDR3nt: TGCGCCAGCAGCCAAGGGCGGGACGGAGATACGCAGTATTTT
len: 13; d_gene: -; abundance: -; v_gene: TRBV29-1; j_gene: TRBJ1-3; CDR3aa: CSVYPGSGNTIYF; CDR3nt: TGCAGCGTGTACCCAGGGTCTGGAAACACCATATATTTT
len: 16; d_gene: TRBD2; abundance: once; v_gene: TRBV19; j_gene: TRBJ2-3; CDR3aa: CASSIASGNCGDTQYF; CDR3nt: TGTGCCAGTAGTATTGCTAGCGGGAATTGCGGAGATACGCAGTATTTT
len: 14; d_gene: -; abundance: once; v_gene: TRBV11-2; j_gene: TRBJ2-1; CDR3aa: CTSSLDSGPNEQFF; CDR3nt: TGTACCAGCAGCTTAGATAGCGGTCCAAATGAGCAGTTCTTC
len: 15; d_gene: -; abundance: -; v_gene: TRBV5-1; j_gene: TRBJ2-5; CDR3aa: CASSLGLQGQETQYF; CDR3nt: TGCGCCAGCAGCTTGGGACTTCAGGGTCAAGAGACCCAGTACTTC
len: 14; d_gene: -; abundance: -; v_gene: TRBV25-1; j_gene: TRBJ2-7; CDR3aa: CASRRGRGDYEQYF; CDR3nt: TGTGCCAGCAGGAGGGGGCGGGGGGACTACGAGCAGTACTTC
len: 17; d_gene: -; abundance: -; v_gene: TRBV5-4; j_gene: TRBJ1-6; CDR3aa: CASSLGRVPGRESPLHF; CDR3nt: TGTGCCAGCAGCTTGGGCCGGGTTCCGGGGCGGGAATCACCCCTCCACTTT
len: 19; d_gene: TRBD2; abundance: -; v_gene: TRBV14; j_gene: TRBJ2-2; CDR3aa: CASSQDTGTSGSSTGELFF; CDR3nt: TGTGCCAGCAGCCAAGACACGGGGACTAGCGGGAGTTCTACCGGGGAGCTGTTTTTT
len: 14; d_gene: -; abundance: once; v_gene: TRBV18; j_gene: TRBJ2-5; CDR3aa: CASSRGLTVETQYF; CDR3nt: TGTGCCAGCTCGCGCGGACTAACCGTTGAGACCCAGTACTTC
len: 15; d_gene: -; abundance: -; v_gene: TRBV7-6; j_gene: TRBJ2-5; CDR3aa: CASSFGVRGQETQYF; CDR3nt: TGTGCCAGCAGCTTTGGGGTTAGGGGCCAAGAGACCCAGTACTTC
len: 14; d_gene: TRBD2; abundance: -; v_gene: TRBV6-5; j_gene: TRBJ2-1; CDR3aa: CASSPFGRDNEQFF; CDR3nt: TGTGCCAGCAGCCCCTTCGGGAGGGACAATGAGCAGTTCTTC
len: 16; d_gene: -; abundance: -; v_gene: TRBV18; j_gene: TRBJ2-7; CDR3aa: CASSTAGTPDPYEQYF; CDR3nt: TGTGCCAGCTCAACAGCCGGGACACCGGACCCATACGAGCAGTACTTC
len: 16; d_gene: -; abundance: -; v_gene: TRBV7-8; j_gene: TRBJ1-3; CDR3aa: CASSTSNGGGLDTIYF; CDR3nt: TGTGCCAGCAGCACCTCTAACGGCGGGGGGCTGGACACCATATATTTT
len: 17; d_gene: TRBD2; abundance: -; v_gene: TRBV7-2; j_gene: TRBJ2-4; CDR3aa: CASSLAPSGKDKNIQYF; CDR3nt: TGTGCCAGCAGCTTAGCCCCCAGCGGGAAGGACAAAAACATTCAGTACTTC
len: 15; d_gene: TRBD2; abundance: once; v_gene: TRBV6-9; j_gene: TRBJ2-4; CDR3aa: CASINVAGPKNIQYF; CDR3nt: TGTGCCAGCATCAACGTAGCGGGCCCCAAAAACATTCAGTACTTC
len: 14; d_gene: -; abundance: -; v_gene: TRBV27; j_gene: TRBJ1-2; CDR3aa: CASSFSQQGDGYTF; CDR3nt: TGTGCCAGCAGTTTTTCCCAACAGGGAGATGGCTACACCTTC
len: 15; d_gene: TRBD2; abundance: -; v_gene: TRBV4-3; j_gene: TRBJ2-1; CDR3aa: CASRIKREGRNEQFF; CDR3nt: TGCGCCAGCAGAATAAAGAGGGAGGGCCGCAATGAGCAGTTCTTC
len: 18; d_gene: TRBD1; abundance: -; v_gene: TRBV28; j_gene: TRBJ1-2; CDR3aa: CASSLCGEGGPSNYGYTF; CDR3nt: TGTGCCAGCAGTTTATGCGGGGAAGGGGGCCCGTCTAACTATGGCTACACCTTC
len: 16; d_gene: TRBD1; abundance: once; v_gene: TRBV5-1; j_gene: TRBJ1-1; CDR3aa: CASSLEMGQGVTEAFF; CDR3nt: TGCGCCAGCAGCTTGGAAATGGGACAGGGAGTTACTGAAGCTTTCTTT
len: 15; d_gene: TRBD2; abundance: -; v_gene: TRBV4-1; j_gene: TRBJ2-3; CDR3aa: CASSQSGDNTDTQYF; CDR3nt: TGCGCCAGCAGCCAAAGCGGGGATAACACAGATACGCAGTATTTT
len: 13; d_gene: -; abundance: -; v_gene: TRBV7-6; j_gene: TRBJ2-5; CDR3aa: CASRGDFQETQYF; CDR3nt: TGTGCCAGCCGAGGGGACTTCCAAGAGACCCAGTACTTC
len: 16; d_gene: TRBD2; abundance: -; v_gene: TRBV28; j_gene: TRBJ2-7; CDR3aa: CASSLLLEQREGEQYF; CDR3nt: TGTGCCAGCAGTTTACTCCTGGAGCAGCGGGAGGGCGAGCAGTACTTC
len: 17; d_gene: -; abundance: -; v_gene: TRBV2; j_gene: TRBJ2-1; CDR3aa: CASRVEGPPPRYNEQFF; CDR3nt: TGTGCCAGCAGAGTAGAGGGCCCGCCCCCTCGTTACAATGAGCAGTTCTTC
len: 14; d_gene: -; abundance: -; v_gene: TRBV2; j_gene: TRBJ2-2; CDR3aa: CASTKGLYTGELFF; CDR3nt: TGTGCCAGCACCAAGGGACTCTACACCGGGGAGCTGTTTTTT
len: 17; d_gene: TRBD2; abundance: -; v_gene: TRBV7-2; j_gene: TRBJ2-5; CDR3aa: CASSLGPTSGRDETQYF; CDR3nt: TGTGCCAGCAGCTTAGGGCCTACTAGCGGGAGGGATGAGACCCAGTACTTC
len: 14; d_gene: -; abundance: -; v_gene: TRBV7-2; j_gene: TRBJ1-5; CDR3aa: CASSLGGEDQPQHF; CDR3nt: TGTGCCAGCAGCTTAGGGGGGGAGGACCAGCCCCAGCATTTT
len: 17; d_gene: TRBD1; abundance: -; v_gene: TRBV27; j_gene: TRBJ2-2; CDR3aa: CASSPYIRDRETGELFF; CDR3nt: TGTGCCAGCAGCCCATACATCCGGGACAGGGAGACCGGGGAGCTGTTTTTT